This T cell receptor beta chain derives from a study of shared clonotypes between healthy human individuals. Whole-study results and caveats: On the whole, naive subsets had larger estimated richness than memory subsets had.

Sequencing was performed with immunoSEQ multiplex PCR; in TCRdb, only in-frame clones are kept and a portion is missing. The repertoire holds over a million clones, roughly 80% seen once, with 1.4% in the top ten. Concerning this clone: Its target is unknown.

Germline trimming cut 3 bases from V and 2 bases from J; bases unmatched to any gene: 7. CDR3 length: 16 residues. Germline V gene sequence: CDR1 MGHRA, CDR2 YSYEKL. The rearrangement links TRBV4-1 to TRBJ2-7; 10 bases match TRBD1. This sequence originates from a man younger than 30 in good health. The sample was memory CD4+ T cells sorted from blood. Indicated subset: CD45RA-negative fraction. CDR3 sequence (DNA): TGCGCCAGCAGCCACCGAACAGGGACAGGGGCCTACGAGCAGTACTTC. Translation: CASSHRTGTGAYEQYF.